One T cell receptor beta chain is described in this entry. The antigen remains unidentified. Sequence at one end of the junction differs from germline and may be a read error. These data come from a study of cytomegalovirus exposure and HLA in healthy donors. Looking at the study overall: Counted in an early data release were roughly 87 million unique TCRs from HLA-typed donors.

Primers included in the PCR were 60 Vbeta and 13 Jbeta primers. Clones were sequenced by immunoSEQ multiplex PCR, and TCRdb holds only the in-frame ones, with some missing. Its listing shows over 45,000 clones. Findings and caveats of the study: According to a later analysis, donors in an Asian-associated ancestry cluster reportedly had fewer N-insertions than the approximately 720-donor mean. Accurate prediction of most subjects' HLA-A and HLA-B alleles from TCR beta sequences was reported.

Germline V gene lookup returns CDR1 SSHAT and CDR2 FNYEAQ (reference sequence). This CDR3 is 16 amino acids long. This chain links TRBV7-7 with TRBJ2-3, with 12 positions matching TRBD2. The receptor was isolated from a woman between 40 and 55 years old in good health and CMV-seronegative. Sequencing was performed on PBMCs. The CDR3: CASSSGLAGFTDTQYF. The CDR3 coding sequence is TGTGCTAGCAGCTCCGGACTAGCGGGGTTCACAGATACGCAGTATTTT.